This TCR beta chain derives from a study of T cells in localized non-small cell lung cancer. Overall study results and limits: Measurement of T cell clonality placed uninvolved adjacent lung highest, above the level in tumor. Without multi-region sequencing, intratumor heterogeneity could not be excluded. Blood T cell density predicted longer survival; adjacent-lung clonality, shorter. Detection in adjacent lung was observed for a median roughly 55 of the top 100 tumor clones.

On this clone itself: What it binds is unknown.

Data came from immunoSEQ multiplex PCR; TCRdb stores just in-frame clones and leaves some out. This sample has about 43,000 clones, with roughly 91% found just once. This clonotype originated in a woman between 40 and 69 years old with stage II lung adenocarcinoma. Sequences were derived from PBMCs, sampled before any cancer treatment.

In nucleotides, the CDR3 is TGTGCCAGCAGCCAAGATCCCCCTGGGACAGGGAGATTTTACGAGCAGTACTTC. This encodes CASSQDPPGTGRFYEQYF. This rearrangement joins TRBV4-2 to TRBJ2-7; 9 bases map to TRBD1. The CDR3 sequence is 18 residues long. Germline CDR1 and CDR2: LGHNA and YNFKEQ. V shed 0 bases, J shed 4 bases, and the junction held 13 bases outside the gene matches.